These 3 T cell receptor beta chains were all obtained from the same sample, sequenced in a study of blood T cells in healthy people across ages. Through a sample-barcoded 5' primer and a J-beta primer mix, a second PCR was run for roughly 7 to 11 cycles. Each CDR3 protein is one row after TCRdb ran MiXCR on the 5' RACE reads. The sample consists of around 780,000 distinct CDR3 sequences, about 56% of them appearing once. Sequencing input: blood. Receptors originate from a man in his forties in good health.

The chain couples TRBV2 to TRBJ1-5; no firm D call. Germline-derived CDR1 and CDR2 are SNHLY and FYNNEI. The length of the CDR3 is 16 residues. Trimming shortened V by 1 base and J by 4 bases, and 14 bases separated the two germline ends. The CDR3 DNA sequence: TGTGCCAGCAGTGAAGAGTCCCCCGGCCTGAATCAGCCCCAGCATTTT. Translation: CASSEESPGLNQPQHF. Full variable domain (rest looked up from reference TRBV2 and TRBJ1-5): EPEVTQTPSHQVTQMGQEVILRCVPISNHLYFYWYRQILGQKVEFLVSFYNNEISEKSEIFDDQFSVERPDGSNFTLKIRSTKLEDSAMYFCASSEESPGLNQPQHFGDGTRLSIL.

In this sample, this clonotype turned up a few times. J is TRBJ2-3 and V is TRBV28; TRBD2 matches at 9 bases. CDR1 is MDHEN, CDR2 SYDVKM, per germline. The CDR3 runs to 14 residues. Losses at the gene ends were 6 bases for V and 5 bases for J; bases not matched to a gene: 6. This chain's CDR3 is CASSSSGKGDTQYF. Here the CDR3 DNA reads TGTGCCAGCAGCTCTAGCGGGAAGGGAGATACGCAGTATTTT.

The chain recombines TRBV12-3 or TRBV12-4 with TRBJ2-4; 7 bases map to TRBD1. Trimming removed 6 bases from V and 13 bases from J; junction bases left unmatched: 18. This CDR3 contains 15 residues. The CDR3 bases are TGTGCCAGCAGCCTTGCAGGGGGATTAAAAGGGGAGCAGTACTTC. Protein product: CASSLAGGLKGEQYF.